The 32 T cell receptor beta chains in this list originate from one sample, sequenced in a study of T-cell memory formation after mild COVID-19. From the 5' RACE reads, TCRdb called clonotypes with MiXCR, one entry per CDR3 protein. The sample includes 550,000 to 700,000 distinct CDR3 sequences, approximately 19% seen only once; the top ten take 12%. The specimen was PBMCs or a T cell subset sorted from them (not recorded which). The receptors stem from an adult woman who had mild COVID-19 (a few samples of this study predate the infection). Cell type and time point are not known.

CDR3 loop: CASSQDFRGAYEQYF. The DNA of the CDR3 is TGCGCCAGCAGCCAAGATTTTCGGGGGGCCTACGAGCAGTACTTC. The V gene is TRBV4-3, the J gene TRBJ2-7; 7 positions match TRBD2. Germline-derived CDR1 and CDR2 are LGHNA and YSLEER. The CDR3 extends over 15 amino acids. V gave up 0 bases and J gave up 2 bases; unmatched junction bases: 4.

The V gene is TRBV5-8, the J gene TRBJ2-1; 15 positions match TRBD2. Germline trimming cut 4 bases from V and 6 bases from J; bases unmatched to any gene: 11. From germline, CDR1 is SGHTS and CDR2 YDEGEE. This CDR3 is 18 amino acids long. The CDR3 DNA is TGTGCCAGCAGCCGGACTAGCGGGGGGGCTATCCCTTCCAATGAGCAGTTCTTC. Translating it yields CASSRTSGGAIPSNEQFF.

The chain uses TRBV29-1 and TRBJ1-2; possible D gene TRBD1, 6 bases. The germline gives CDR1 SQVTM, CDR2 ANQGSEA. This CDR3 is 14 amino acids long. V lost 3 bases, J lost 2 bases, and 13 bases lay in between. The CDR3 protein is CSVEVSQGNYGYTF. As DNA, the CDR3 is TGCAGCGTTGAGGTCTCCCAGGGGAACTATGGCTACACCTTC.

This clonotype occurred a few times. The chain couples TRBV9 to TRBJ2-7, with D possibly TRBD2 on 6 matching bases. The CDR3 totals 16 residues. Germline V gene data show CDR1 as SGDLS and CDR2 as YYNGEE. Trimming left V 1 base short and J 3 bases short, with 17 bases between. The chain's CDR3 is CASSVIPWGVFYEQYF. The CDR3 DNA follows: TGTGCCAGCAGCGTAATCCCTTGGGGGGTCTTCTACGAGCAGTACTTC.

This clonotype was observed a few times. The V and J genes are TRBV4-3 and TRBJ2-1; 9 bases line up with TRBD2. The V gene's germline CDR1 is LGHNA and CDR2 YSLEER. V dropped 4 bases and J dropped 0; count of bases not matched to a gene: 16. This CDR3 comprises 20 residues. The CDR3 sequence is CASSRQSPTSGLSSYNEQFF. CDR3 coding DNA: TGCGCCAGCAGCCGTCAATCTCCCACTAGCGGGTTAAGCTCCTACAATGAGCAGTTCTTC.

This sequence joins TRBV2 and TRBJ1-6; D unclear. This CDR3 spans 13 amino acids. Germline lookup yields CDR1 SNHLY and CDR2 FYNNEI. V shed 6 bases and J shed 14 bases, with 17 bases lying between them. CDR3 in amino acids: CASSSPERRTLHF. The CDR3 DNA is TGTGCCAGCAGCTCCCCGGAGCGACGCACCCTCCACTTT.

The genes are TRBV7-8 and TRBJ2-7; perhaps TRBD2 as D (6 bases). V was shortened by 3 bases and J by 6 bases, with 15 bases between the two germline ends. Germline V gene sequence: CDR1 SGHVS, CDR2 FQNEAQ. The CDR3 length is 14 residues. The CDR3, as DNA: TGTGCCAGCAGCTTCGGTACTAGCTGGGGCGAGCAGTACTTC. This encodes CASSFGTSWGEQYF.

This clonotype has a count of ten or more. The chain is built from TRBV12-3 or TRBV12-4 and TRBJ1-5; possibly TRBD1 for D (6 bases). The V gene lost 3 bases and the J gene lost 4 bases, with 7 bases spanning the gap. The length of the CDR3 is 13 residues. CDR3 bases: TGTGCCAGCAGTTTGGGGGCGAATCAGCCCCAGCATTTT. This encodes CASSLGANQPQHF.

The CDR3 DNA reads as TGTGCCAGCAGCTTAAATTGGGGGGCCGGGCCCCACAATGAGCAGTTCTTC. Translation gives CASSLNWGAGPHNEQFF. The chain joins TRBV7-3 to TRBJ2-1; TRBD1 or TRBD2 may be the D gene (6 bases each). There are 17 residues in the CDR3. V shed 1 base and J shed 5 bases, with 18 bases lying between them. The V gene's germline CDR1 is SGHTA and CDR2 FQGTGA.

Only a few counts were recorded for this clonotype. The V call is TRBV6-2 or TRBV6-3, the J call TRBJ2-1; weak D call: TRBD1 (6 bases). Trimming took off 5 bases at V and 9 bases at J, with 11 bases between the two ends. CDR1 is MNHEY and CDR2 is SVGEGT in the germline V gene. This CDR3 region has 12 residues. For the CDR3, the DNA is TGTGCCAGCAGTATAACAGGGATTGAGCAGTTCTTC. This sequence encodes CASSITGIEQFF.

The rearrangement uses TRBV4-1 and TRBJ2-4; D is possibly TRBD2 (5 bases). The CDR3 sequence is 15 residues long. The V end was cut by 5 bases, the J end by 0 bases, with 11 bases between. Germline V gene lookup returns CDR1 MGHRA and CDR2 YSYEKL. CDR3 coding DNA: TGCGCCAGCAGCAGAGGGCTCCTAGCCAAAAACATTCAGTACTTC. Its protein is CASSRGLLAKNIQYF.

This clonotype was seen only a few times. The chain combines TRBV12-3 or TRBV12-4 with TRBJ2-7; D is unclear. The CDR3 contains 13 residues. V gave up 7 bases and J gave up 2 bases, with 12 bases separating them. The DNA of the CDR3 is TGTGCCAGCAAAAGGAGAACTGCCTACGAGCAGTACTTC. As protein: CASKRRTAYEQYF.

V gene TRBV24-1 combines with J gene TRBJ2-2; 12 bases map to TRBD2. With 6 bases clipped from V and 6 bases from J, the junction kept 7 bases outside the gene matches. Germline CDR1 is KGHDR and CDR2 is SFDVKD. This CDR3 region has 16 residues. For the CDR3, the DNA is TGTGCCACCAGTCCCAACCTAGCGGGAGGGCCCGGGGAGCTGTTTTTT. It translates to CATSPNLAGGPGELFF.

The chain combines TRBV3-1 with TRBJ1-2; 10 bases match TRBD1. The CDR3 extends over 16 amino acids. The germline V gene has CDR1 LGHDT and CDR2 YNNKEL (reference sequence). Unmatched junction bases numbered 8, after V lost 0 bases and J lost 7 bases. CDR3 sequence (DNA): TGTGCCAGCAGCCAAGATAAAGGACAGGGGGGAAGTGGCTACACCTTC. Its translation: CASSQDKGQGGSGYTF. The full variable domain, in which reference TRBV3-1 and TRBJ1-2 provide the parts outside the CDR3, is DTAVSQTPKYLVTQMGNDKSIKCEQNLGHDTMYWYKQDSKKFLKIMFSYNNKELIINETVPNRFSPKSPDKAHLNLHINSLELGDSAVYFCASSQDKGQGGSGYTFGSGTRLTVV.

This sequence joins TRBV7-2 and TRBJ2-3; unclear D gene. The V end was cut by 2 bases, the J end by 4 bases, with 13 bases between. This CDR3 contains 15 residues. Germline assignment: CDR1 SGHTA and CDR2 FQGNSA. The CDR3 sequence is CASSLRPVPADTQYF. Here the CDR3 DNA reads TGTGCCAGCAGCTTACGACCGGTTCCCGCAGATACGCAGTATTTT. Using reference TRBV7-2 and TRBJ2-3 for the parts outside the CDR3, the full variable domain is GAGVSQSPSNKVTEKGKDVELRCDPISGHTALYWYRQSLGQGLEFLIYFQGNSAPDKSGLPSDRFSAERTGGSVSTLTIQRTQQEDSAVYLCASSLRPVPADTQYFGPGTRLTVL.

This clonotype was seen a few times. The genes are TRBV7-8 and TRBJ2-2; TRBD1 matches 7 bases. V lost 8 bases, J lost 1 base, and 7 bases stayed unmatched. Germline V gene sequence: CDR1 SGHVS, CDR2 FQNEAQ. This CDR3 contains 15 residues. The CDR3 is CASRIRTGNTGELFF. The CDR3 nucleotides are TGTGCCAGCCGCATCCGGACAGGGAACACCGGGGAGCTGTTTTTT.

This clonotype was recorded a few times. V is TRBV20-1 and J is TRBJ2-1; no reliable D call. This CDR3 region has 14 residues. The V and J ends lost 7 bases and 4 bases respectively, with 17 bases between them. CDR1 is DFQATT and CDR2 is SNEGSKA in the germline V gene (reference sequence). This CDR3 is CSVPRPSAYNEQFF. The CDR3 DNA is TGCAGTGTTCCGCGCCCTTCGGCGTACAATGAGCAGTTCTTC.

The sample holds a few counts of this clonotype. This sequence joins TRBV6-2 or TRBV6-3 and TRBJ2-7; 11 positions agree with TRBD2. Germline V gene data show CDR1 as MNHEY and CDR2 as SVGEGT. V lost 6 bases and J lost 2; bases outside the gene matches: 12. This CDR3 has 17 residues. This CDR3 reads CASRSSSGGPNPYEQYF. The CDR3 nucleotides read TGTGCCAGCAGGTCCTCTAGCGGGGGGCCCAACCCCTACGAGCAGTACTTC.

This clonotype was seen a handful of times. This chain connects TRBV5-6 to TRBJ2-5; D is possibly TRBD1 (5 bases). CDR1 is SGHDT, CDR2 YYEEEE, per germline. This CDR3 has 15 residues. V gave up 4 bases and J gave up 1 base, with 14 bases separating them. The CDR3 nucleotides are TGTGCCAGCAGCGGCTCCGACAGAATCCAAGAGACCCAGTACTTC. This gives the protein CASSGSDRIQETQYF.

This clonotype turned up a few times. The chain carries TRBV5-1 and TRBJ2-5; D gene uncertain. Germline CDR1 reads SGHRS; CDR2 reads YFSETQ. V gave up 0 bases and J gave up 5 bases, with 14 bases separating them. The CDR3 has 15 amino acids. CDR3 sequence reads: CASSLVVSAGETQYF. Here the CDR3 DNA reads TGCGCCAGCAGCTTGGTTGTCTCGGCCGGGGAGACCCAGTACTTC.

This rearrangement joins TRBV29-1 to TRBJ1-2; D might be TRBD1 (5 bases). Germline V gene lookup returns CDR1 SQVTM and CDR2 ANQGSEA. The ends were cut back, 3 bases at V and 4 bases at J, with 6 bases in the middle. The CDR3 loop spans 11 amino acids. The CDR3 DNA sequence: TGCAGCGTTGAGACAGTCTATGGCTACACCTTC. It codes for CSVETVYGYTF.

This clonotype was recorded at least ten times. The chain combines TRBV7-3 with TRBJ1-5; unclear D gene. The CDR3 covers 15 residues. Trimming shortened V by 5 bases and J by 2 bases, and 13 bases separated the two germline ends. CDR1 and CDR2 from the germline V gene are SGHTA and FQGTGA. The CDR3 protein is CASSESDGCNQPQHF. The CDR3 DNA follows: TGTGCCAGCAGCGAATCCGACGGTTGCAATCAGCCCCAGCATTTT.

This clonotype has more than one count but fewer than ten. The gene calls are TRBV2 and TRBJ2-1; no definite D call. CDR3 length equals 15 residues. Germline V lookup: CDR1 SNHLY, CDR2 FYNNEI. V lost 4 bases to trimming and J lost 2 bases, with 12 bases between them. CDR3 nucleotide sequence: TGTGCCAGCAGTGTCGGCGGTGCCGCCTACAATGAGCAGTTCTTC. This codes for CASSVGGAAYNEQFF.

The V call is TRBV5-1, the J call TRBJ1-5; D is uncertain. This CDR3 region has 17 residues. V dropped 0 bases and J dropped 0 bases, with 13 bases sitting between them. CDR1 is SGHRS and CDR2 is YFSETQ in the germline V gene. The CDR3 here is CASSLEPRRYSNQPQHF. CDR3 in DNA: TGCGCCAGCAGCTTGGAGCCAAGAAGGTATAGCAATCAGCCCCAGCATTTT.

The chain carries TRBV13 and TRBJ2-7; D might be TRBD2 (5 bases). The V and J ends lost 0 bases and 6 bases respectively, with 12 bases between them. The CDR3 is 14 amino acids. Germline V gives CDR1 PRHDT, CDR2 FYEKMQ (reference sequence). The CDR3 DNA follows: TGTGCCAGCAGCTTAGGACTAGGGTACGCCGAGCAGTACTTC. Translated: CASSLGLGYAEQYF.

CDR3 loop: CASSRRTGGSKTEAFF. The DNA of the CDR3 is TGTGCCAGCAGCCGTCGGACAGGGGGCTCGAAGACTGAAGCTTTCTTT. The V gene is TRBV5-6, the J gene TRBJ1-1, with 11 positions matching TRBD1. Germline assignment: CDR1 SGHDT and CDR2 YYEEEE. The CDR3 length is 16 residues. Trimming removed 4 bases from V and 5 bases from J; junction bases left unmatched: 10.

This clonotype was detected only a few times. The rearrangement uses TRBV20-1 and TRBJ2-7; D may be TRBD1 (5 bases). Trimming removed 0 bases at V and 2 bases at J, with 11 bases between. The germline V gene encodes CDR1 DFQATT and CDR2 SNEGSKA (reference sequence). The length of the CDR3 is 14 residues. This CDR3 reads CSARDTSGTYEQYF. CDR3 DNA: TGCAGTGCTAGAGATACGTCAGGGACCTACGAGCAGTACTTC.

This clonotype has at least ten counts. V gene TRBV4-1 combines with J gene TRBJ2-7, with 8 bases fitting TRBD2. This CDR3 has 15 residues. CDR1 MGHRA and CDR2 YSYEKL come from the germline V gene. V was pared by 0 bases and J by 4 bases, with 5 bases of the junction left unmatched. Written as DNA, the CDR3 is TGCGCCAGCAGCCAAGATAGACTAGCGTTATACGAGCAGTACTTC. Encoded protein: CASSQDRLALYEQYF.

The chain's CDR3 is CASSLDRLAFF. The CDR3 DNA follows: TGTGCCAGCAGTCTCGACAGGCTAGCTTTCTTT. The rearrangement joins TRBV12-3 or TRBV12-4 to TRBJ1-1; maybe TRBD1 (6 bases). The V end was cut by 5 bases, the J end by 10 bases, with 11 bases between. This CDR3 comprises 11 residues.

V gene TRBV9 combines with J gene TRBJ2-2, with D perhaps TRBD2 (6 bases). V shed 3 bases and J shed 1 base, with 10 bases lying between them. Looked up from germline, CDR1 is SGDLS and CDR2 is YYNGEE. The CDR3 loop spans 15 amino acids. The DNA of the CDR3 is TGTGCCAGCAGCGGGGTTAGCGGGAACACCGGGGAGCTGTTTTTT. Protein product: CASSGVSGNTGELFF. Full variable domain (remainder filled in from reference TRBV9 and TRBJ2-2): DSGVTQTPKHLITATGQRVTLRCSPRSGDLSVYWYQQSLDQGLQFLIQYYNGEERAKGNILERFSAQQFPDLHSELNLSSLELGDSALYFCASSGVSGNTGELFFGEGSRLTVL.

CDR3 residues: CASMEGGAGEKLFF. CDR3 in DNA: TGTGCCAGCATGGAGGGGGGGGCAGGAGAAAAACTGTTTTTT. The chain joins TRBV6-1 to TRBJ1-4, with D perhaps TRBD1 (6 bases). The CDR3 loop spans 14 amino acids. CDR1 MNHNS and CDR2 SASEGT come from the germline V gene. The V gene lost 7 bases and the J gene lost 8 bases, with 17 bases spanning the gap.

The J gene is TRBJ2-7, the V gene TRBV20-1; 9 positions match TRBD2. The germline gives CDR1 DFQATT, CDR2 SNEGSKA (reference sequence). The junction had 5 bases not matched to a gene; V was cut back by 4 bases and J by 4 bases. CDR3 length: 13 amino acids. The DNA for the CDR3 is TGCAGTGCTATTAGCGGGAGTGGGTACGAGCAGTACTTC. Amino acid sequence: CSAISGSGYEQYF.